These 2 T cell receptor beta chains were all obtained from the same sample, sequenced in a study of T cell responses to AZD1222 COVID-19 vaccine. The repertoire was sequenced with immunoSEQ multiplex PCR; TCRdb's copy has only in-frame clones and lacks some. The sample carries about 100,000 clones, about 89% recorded once. This material consisted of peripheral blood, taken on day 0 of AZD1222 vaccination. These TCRs come from an adult in good health.

The chain uses TRBV11-2 and TRBJ2-1, with D hard to call. The CDR3 spans 14 residues. The V end was cut by 5 bases, the J end by 4 bases, with 12 bases between. CDR1 and CDR2 from the germline V gene are SGHAT and FQNNGV. CDR3: CASSADGLYNEQFF. As DNA, the CDR3 is TGTGCCAGCAGCGCGGACGGATTATACAATGAGCAGTTCTTC.

This chain joins TRBV27 and TRBJ2-1; TRBD2 aligns across 8 bases. V trimming: 6 bases; J trimming: 6 bases; junction bases outside the gene matches: 7. Germline values: CDR1 MNHEY, CDR2 SMNVEV (reference sequence). The CDR3 is 14 amino acids. CDR3 region: CASRTSERLNEQFF. CDR3 DNA sequence: TGTGCCAGCAGGACTAGCGAGAGGCTCAATGAGCAGTTCTTC.